This T cell receptor (beta chain) emerged from a study of cytotoxic CD8 clonotypes in ibrutinib-treated CLL. Sequencing used immunoSEQ multiplex PCR; TCRdb keeps in-frame clones, though not all of them. The profile shows around 97,000 clones, about 78% of them singletons. This clonotype originated in a human donor with chronic lymphocytic leukemia. Sequenced here: PBMCs, sampled after 12 months of ibrutinib treatment.

CDR3 nucleotides: TGTGCCTGGAGTGTCCAAGGGGGCAATCAGCCCCAGCATTTT. Translated, it gives CAWSVQGGNQPQHF. The rearrangement links TRBV30 to TRBJ1-5; a weak D match, TRBD1 (5 bases). V lost 0 bases, J lost 2 bases, and 8 bases lay in between. The CDR3 is 14 amino acids. Per germline, CDR1 GTSNPN and CDR2 SVGIG (reference sequence). The full variable domain, its missing parts supplied by reference TRBV30 and TRBJ1-5, is SQTIHQWPATLVQPVGSPLSLECTVEGTSNPNLYWYRQAAGRGLQLLFYSVGIGQISSEVPQNLSASRPQDRQFILSSKKLLLSDSGFYLCAWSVQGGNQPQHFGDGTRLSIL.